The clone carrying this TCR beta chain was picked up a small number of times. Sequence at one end of the junction differs from germline and may be a read error. After constant-region reverse-primer amplification, full-length variable regions underwent semi-nested PCR with Nested Universal Primer A. TCRdb re-analysed the 5' RACE reads in MiXCR, keeping a single row per CDR3 protein. The sample has tens of thousands of distinct CDR3 sequences, around 28% seen once; the top ten hold 3% to 4%. Sequencing input: tumor-infiltrating memory CD4+ T cells sorted from the breast tumor. Subset: memory CD4+ T cells, CD4+CD45RO+CD25-. The clonotype originates from a female donor with breast cancer.

The CDR3 region has the DNA TGTGCTAGCAGCTTAGGGCAGGACGGAGAGACCCAGTACTTC. Its protein product is CASSLGQDGETQYF. This rearrangement joins TRBV7-7 to TRBJ2-5; no clear D gene. From germline, CDR1 is SSHAT and CDR2 FNYEAQ (reference sequence). The CDR3 is 14 residues long.